This T cell receptor beta chain is drawn from a study of T cells after yellow fever vaccination. Overall study findings and caveats: Weaker in magnitude, the secondary response showed a faster peak on day 5 versus 15.

This CDR3 spans 11 amino acids. Between the trimmed V and J ends, which lost 5 bases and 5 bases, there was a span of 6 bases. This clonotype was seen at least ten times. Its antigen is unidentified. 5'RACE template switching produced TCR cDNA carrying a universal primer site and UMIs. MiXCR was run by TCRdb on the 5' RACE reads, yielding one entry per CDR3 protein. Here the sample spans some 350,000 distinct CDR3 sequences, around 6.4% being singletons. The chain couples TRBV12-3 or TRBV12-4 to TRBJ2-5; D remains unclear. The sample was PBMCs, taken 5 days after the yellow fever booster vaccination. The clonotype comes from a man aged 25 to 40 who received the YFV17D yellow fever vaccine. CDR3 residues: CASSNRETQYF. The CDR3 nucleotides read TGTGCCAGCAGTAATCGGGAGACCCAGTACTTC.